This T cell receptor beta chain originates from a study of cytomegalovirus exposure and HLA in healthy donors. Germline-derived CDR1 and CDR2 are SGHRS and YFSETQ. V was cut by 0 bases and J by 0 bases, with 10 bases left in between. This CDR3 has 16 amino acids. Use of 60 Vbeta and 13 Jbeta primers characterized the PCR. Produced via immunoSEQ multiplex PCR; TCRdb's table is partial and in-frame only. Altogether about 160,000 clones are present, roughly four fifths being singletons, with the ten largest covering over 1.2%. The sample taken for sequencing was PBMCs. This chain uses TRBV5-1 with TRBJ1-3, with D possibly matching TRBD1 (5 bases). The source of this sequence is a man younger than 35 in good health and CMV-seronegative. The CDR3 bases are TGCGCCAGCAGCTTGGACAGGCCTTACTCTGGAAACACCATATATTTT. This sequence encodes CASSLDRPYSGNTIYF.